The rows below give T cell receptor beta chains drawn from one sample of a study of blood T cell repertoires in COVID-19. Some clones are missing from TCRdb's copy, which holds only in-frame ones; the method was immunoSEQ multiplex PCR. The sample has around 110,000 clones; about 80% are singletons. Sequenced material: peripheral blood. These receptors were collected from a man between 65 and 80 years old with active or convalescent COVID-19. Both conserved end residues are trimmed from each CDR3.

v_call	j_call	cdr3_aa
TRBV6-5	TRBJ1-2	ASSYWGGYGYT
TRBV29-1	TRBJ1-1	SVLDSPAEAF
TRBV12-3/TRBV12-4	TRBJ1-1	ASSFGGSEAF
TRBV18	TRBJ1-2	ASSTTGAGGYGYT
TRBV19	TRBJ1-1	ASRYRTEAF
TRBV27	TRBJ1-3	ASSPRSTGVSSGNTIY
TRBV6-5	TRBJ2-5	ASGTPGETQY
TRBV7-8	TRBJ2-7	ASSPALGLADNEQY
TRBV5-1	TRBJ1-5	ASSVQGGSNQPQH
TRBV2	TRBJ1-2	ASVIQGVFNYGYT
TRBV5-8	TRBJ2-3	ASSPGTPDTQY
TRBV11-3	TRBJ1-5	ASSPGTGGGNQPQH
TRBV4-1	TRBJ1-2	ASSRNRDYYGYT
TRBV28	TRBJ2-5	ASSERLAGPRETQY
TRBV11-3	TRBJ1-1	ASSTGPNTEAF
TRBV5-1	TRBJ2-7	ASSLGSGLAEQY
TRBV4-1	TRBJ2-5	ASTRLAGSQETQY
TRBV6-5	TRBJ1-1	ASSYAGRINTEAF
TRBV11-3	TRBJ2-1	ASSPSGPFYNEQF
TRBV9	TRBJ1-1	ASSVGMNTEAF
TRBV7-9	TRBJ2-3	ASSQKAQSTDTQY
TRBV7-2	TRBJ2-7	ASSRGLELYEQY
TRBV6-5	TRBJ2-1	ASRKLQGAHEQF
TRBV6-6	TRBJ1-4	ASKGTGIEKLF
TRBV2	TRBJ2-2	ASRLVGSGELF
TRBV28	TRBJ2-7	ASSHDRTSGLYEQY
TRBV19	TRBJ2-7	ASSTDRDEQY
TRBV11-2	TRBJ2-1	ASSLDQGSGSYNEQF
TRBV28	TRBJ1-3	ASNAGMLNTIY
TRBV4-3	TRBJ1-2	ASSQERQGAYGYT
TRBV7-6	TRBJ1-1	ASRMGDWGTEAF
TRBV4-2	TRBJ1-6	ASSQPGAGGSYSPLH
TRBV7-9	TRBJ2-1	ASSFGLAAYNEQF
TRBV11-2	TRBJ2-1	ASSAYLIGSYNEQF
TRBV6-5	TRBJ2-3	ASGTATDTQY
TRBV13	TRBJ2-7	ASSLTGGGNEQY
TRBV5-1	TRBJ1-6	ASSLAGTKFNSPLH
TRBV5-6	TRBJ2-7	ASRTRLTSSYEQY
TRBV20-1	TRBJ1-4	SARDRGKLF
TRBV4-3	TRBJ1-3	ASSQSPGTGGYSGNTIY
TRBV7-2	TRBJ2-3	ASSLVAAFNTDTQY
TRBV27	TRBJ2-2	ARTSGQGNTGELF
TRBV13	TRBJ1-1	ASSRDRIMNTEAF
TRBV28	TRBJ1-4	ASSSAGTGNEKLF
TRBV12-3/TRBV12-4	TRBJ1-4	ASSLLGEKLF
TRBV6-2/TRBV6-3	TRBJ2-1	ASSYRIGTAIYNEQF
TRBV12-5	TRBJ2-1	ASGLGSLSPLTGLRNEQF
TRBV6-5	TRBJ2-7	ASSSLYEQY
TRBV4-3	TRBJ2-7	ASSQGTGPYEQY